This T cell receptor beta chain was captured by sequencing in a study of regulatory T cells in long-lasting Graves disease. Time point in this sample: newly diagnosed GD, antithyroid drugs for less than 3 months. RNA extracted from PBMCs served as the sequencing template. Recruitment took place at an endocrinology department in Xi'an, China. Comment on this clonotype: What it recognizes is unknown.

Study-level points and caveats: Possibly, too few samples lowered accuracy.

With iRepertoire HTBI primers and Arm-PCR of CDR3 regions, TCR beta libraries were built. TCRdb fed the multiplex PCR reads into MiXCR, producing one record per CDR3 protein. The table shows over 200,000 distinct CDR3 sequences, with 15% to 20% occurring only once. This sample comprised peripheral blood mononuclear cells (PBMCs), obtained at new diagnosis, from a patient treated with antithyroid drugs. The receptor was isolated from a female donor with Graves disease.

The CDR3 reads CSARIPSGSTDTQYF. CDR3 coding DNA: TGCAGTGCTAGAATCCCTAGCGGGAGCACAGATACGCAGTATTTT. The chain joins TRBV20-1 to TRBJ2-3; TRBD2 matches at 8 bases. The CDR3 has 15 residues. Trimming took 2 bases from V and 0 from J; bases not matched to a gene: 4. Germline V gives CDR1 DFQATT, CDR2 SNEGSKA (reference sequence).